This entry lists 14 T cell receptor beta chains sequenced from one sample in a study of blood T cell repertoires in COVID-19. The protocol was immunoSEQ multiplex PCR, while the TCRdb copy is restricted to in-frame clones and leaves out a portion. The profile shows roughly 280,000 clones, over 75% of them singletons. Sequencing was performed on peripheral blood. These receptors were obtained from a woman in her 70s with acute or convalescent COVID-19.

The gene calls are TRBV7-2 and TRBJ2-5, with TRBD2 matching over 8 bases. The CDR3 has 16 amino acids. The germline V gene has CDR1 SGHTA and CDR2 FQGNSA. V lost 8 bases to trimming and J lost 2 bases; unmatched junction nucleotides: 13. The CDR3 region is CASVGGSGGWQETQYF. The CDR3, as DNA: TGTGCCAGCGTTGGGGGAAGCGGGGGTTGGCAAGAGACCCAGTACTTC.

The gene calls are TRBV24-1 and TRBJ1-6; D not resolved. Germline V gene sequence: CDR1 KGHDR, CDR2 SFDVKD. The CDR3 extends over 15 amino acids. V gave up 2 bases and J gave up 8 bases, with 12 bases separating them. The CDR3 nucleotides are TGTGCCACCAGTGATTCTTCCGCTTCAGATTCACCCCTCCACTTT. As protein: CATSDSSASDSPLHF.

The chain combines TRBV9 with TRBJ2-3, with 9 nucleotides matching TRBD2. The junction had 5 bases not matched to a gene; V was cut back by 3 bases and J by 6 bases. Germline V gene lookup returns CDR1 SGDLS and CDR2 YYNGEE. CDR3 length: 14 residues. This CDR3 is CASSAGLALDTQYF. In DNA, the CDR3 is TGTGCCAGCAGCGCGGGACTAGCCCTGGATACGCAGTATTTT.

The rearrangement joins TRBV4-1 to TRBJ1-2, with TRBD1 matching over 9 bases. Germline CDR1 reads MGHRA; CDR2 reads YSYEKL. The CDR3 spans 19 residues. Losses at the gene ends were 0 bases for V and 4 bases for J; bases not matched to a gene: 15. The CDR3 sequence: CASSQEVRPGQGGAYGYTF. The CDR3 DNA is TGCGCCAGCAGCCAAGAGGTGAGACCGGGACAGGGAGGAGCCTATGGCTACACCTTC.

As DNA, the CDR3 is TGTGCCAGCAGCCAAGGGTATCCCGGACAGGGAGGAAACTATGGCTACACCTTC. Translation gives CASSQGYPGQGGNYGYTF. The genes are TRBV3-1 (or the pseudogene TRBV3-2) and TRBJ1-2; 8 nucleotides line up with TRBD1. The V gene's germline CDR1 is LGHDT and CDR2 YNNKEL (reference sequence). The CDR3 contains 18 residues. V was pared by 1 base and J by 2 bases, with 12 bases of the junction left unmatched.

The chain joins TRBV6-6 to TRBJ2-7; TRBD2 matches at 7 bases. The germline V gene encodes CDR1 MNHNY and CDR2 SVGAGI (reference sequence). This CDR3 has 12 residues. With 7 bases clipped from V and 5 bases from J, the junction kept 5 bases outside the gene matches. The CDR3 loop is CASTGAGDEQYF. CDR3 coding DNA: TGTGCCAGCACCGGGGCGGGGGACGAGCAGTACTTC.

V is TRBV6-6 and J is TRBJ2-1; TRBD2 aligns across 13 bases. The CDR3 runs 17 residues. Trimming cost V 5 bases and J 0 bases; bases outside gene matches: 4. Germline lookup yields CDR1 MNHNY and CDR2 SVGAGI (reference sequence). CDR3 DNA: TGTGCCAGCAGTCGACTAGCGGGGGGATCCTCCTACAATGAGCAGTTCTTC. Amino acid sequence: CASSRLAGGSSYNEQFF.

This clone appeared a single time. The rearrangement uses TRBV6-1 and TRBJ1-5, with D hard to call. The CDR3 has 16 amino acids. Germline values: CDR1 MNHNS, CDR2 SASEGT. With 0 bases removed from V and 4 bases from J, the gap between germline ends came to 13 bases. The CDR3 reads CASSEAPTVPNQPQHF. The CDR3, as DNA: TGTGCCAGCAGTGAAGCCCCAACGGTGCCTAATCAGCCCCAGCATTTT.

This clone was seen a few times. For the CDR3, the DNA is TGTGCCAGCAGTCGACAGGGTGGGCACACTGAAGCTTTCTTT. Encoded protein: CASSRQGGHTEAFF. J is TRBJ1-1 and V is TRBV25-1; 7 bases map to TRBD1. The V and J ends lost 5 bases and 3 bases, in that order; junction bases with no gene match: 6. The CDR3 consists of 14 residues. Germline CDR1 reads MGHDK; CDR2 reads SYGVNS. Filled out from reference TRBV25-1 and TRBJ1-1, the complete variable domain reads EADIYQTPRYLVIGTGKKITLECSQTMGHDKMYWYQQDPGMELHLIHYSYGVNSTEKGDLSSESTVSRIRTEHFPLTLESARPSHTSQYLCASSRQGGHTEAFFGQGTRLTVV.

The chain couples TRBV27 to TRBJ1-1; 8 nucleotides agree with TRBD1. J was trimmed by 6 bases and V by 8 bases; bases with no gene match: 8. The length of the CDR3 is 13 residues. Germline V gene data show CDR1 as MNHEY and CDR2 as SMNVEV (reference sequence). In DNA, the CDR3 is TGTGCCAGCCGATCCTCACAGGGGGCTGAAGCTTTCTTT. It encodes CASRSSQGAEAFF.

The V and J genes are TRBV2 and TRBJ1-6; D is ambiguous. This CDR3 spans 13 amino acids. Between the trimmed V and J ends, which lost 7 bases and 7 bases, there was a span of 11 bases. Germline V lookup: CDR1 SNHLY, CDR2 FYNNEI. In DNA, the CDR3 is TGTGCCAGCAACCGGGTCAAAAATTCACCCCTCCACTTT. Its translation is CASNRVKNSPLHF.

This clone was seen more than once but under ten times. The chain recombines TRBV5-3 with TRBJ2-1; tentative D call: TRBD1 (5 bases). TRBV5-3 is designated an ORF whose function remains uncertain. The germline V and J ends were trimmed by 4 bases and 5 bases, with 16 bases remaining between them. There are 15 residues in the CDR3. DNA for the CDR3: TGTGCCAGAAGCCGAAGCAGGGCCGTTAACAATGAGCAGTTCTTC. This gives the protein CARSRSRAVNNEQFF.

This clone was found a few times. The chain recombines TRBV5-1 with TRBJ2-2; D is possibly TRBD1 (6 bases). This CDR3 spans 15 amino acids. V gave up 1 base and J gave up 4 bases, with 11 bases separating them. Germline CDR1 SGHRS, CDR2 YFSETQ. The CDR3 loop reads CASSLTGQSTGELFF. The CDR3 DNA reads TGCGCCAGCAGCTTGACAGGGCAAAGCACCGGGGAGCTGTTTTTT.

The V and J genes are TRBV7-9 and TRBJ1-3; tentatively, D is TRBD1 (6 bases). Germline values: CDR1 SEHNR, CDR2 FQNEAQ (reference sequence). Trimming shortened V by 6 bases and J by 12 bases, and 15 bases separated the two germline ends. The CDR3 loop spans 12 amino acids. CDR3 DNA sequence: TGTGCCAGCAGGGAACAGGGTGAAGGCATATATTTT. It specifies CASREQGEGIYF.